The 27 T cell receptor beta chains presented below share a single source sample, sequenced in a study of T-cell memory formation after mild COVID-19. Via MiXCR, TCRdb re-called the 5' RACE reads, giving one row per CDR3 protein. The table lists some 450,000 distinct CDR3 sequences, around 19% of them singletons, with 7.5% to 9.5% in the top ten. The sequenced sample was PBMCs or a T cell subset sorted from them (not recorded which). The origin of the receptors is an adult woman who had mild COVID-19 (a few samples of this study predate the infection). Cell type and time point are not known.

The chain links TRBV4-1 to TRBJ2-1, with 9 nucleotides matching TRBD2. Germline V gene lookup returns CDR1 MGHRA and CDR2 YSYEKL. The CDR3 loop spans 15 amino acids. V trimming: 3 bases; J trimming: 7 bases; junction bases outside the gene matches: 7. CDR3 sequence: CASSQGQLAGNEQFF. The CDR3 DNA is TGCGCCAGCAGCCAGGGCCAACTAGCGGGTAATGAGCAGTTCTTC.

The rearrangement joins TRBV5-1 to TRBJ1-1; tentative D call: TRBD1 (5 bases). This CDR3 has 16 amino acids. V was trimmed by 7 bases and J by 1 base, leaving 20 bases between them. Per germline, CDR1 SGHRS and CDR2 YFSETQ. CDR3 DNA sequence: TGCGCCAGCGCCGATACCCTGGGGGTCCCGAACACTGAAGCTTTCTTT. Residues: CASADTLGVPNTEAFF.

A few counts support this clonotype. This rearrangement joins TRBV19 to TRBJ1-3, with D unresolved. Looked up from germline, CDR1 is LNHDA and CDR2 is SQIVND (reference sequence). The CDR3 runs 12 residues. The ends were cut back, 10 bases at V and 0 bases at J, with 7 bases in the middle. The CDR3 region is CATTVSGNTIYF. CDR3 bases: TGTGCCACCACAGTCTCTGGAAACACCATATATTTT. Based on the CDR3 plus reference TRBV19 and TRBJ1-3, the full variable domain is DGGITQSPKYLFRKEGQNVTLSCEQNLNHDAMYWYRQDPGQGLRLIYYSQIVNDFQKGDIAEGYSVSREKKESFPLTVTSAQKNPTAFYLCATTVSGNTIYFGEGSWLTVV.

V gene TRBV2 combines with J gene TRBJ1-2, with unresolved D. Trimming took 7 bases from V and 8 from J, leaving 14 bases between them. Germline V gene data show CDR1 as SNHLY and CDR2 as FYNNEI. This CDR3 has 12 residues. The chain's CDR3 is CASTAGPGGYTF. The CDR3 DNA follows: TGTGCCAGCACCGCAGGTCCGGGCGGCTACACCTTC.

This clonotype was recorded a few times. This rearrangement joins TRBV27 to TRBJ1-6, with D possibly TRBD1 on 6 matching bases. V was shortened by 3 bases and J by 10 bases, with 16 bases between the two germline ends. Germline CDR1 reads MNHEY; CDR2 reads SMNVEV (reference sequence). The CDR3 has 15 amino acids. CDR3 in amino acids: CASSFVDSSGSPLHF. CDR3 coding DNA: TGTGCCAGCAGTTTCGTGGACAGCTCCGGATCACCCCTCCACTTT.

This clonotype was detected only once. Sequence at one end of the junction differs from germline and may be a read error. The genes are TRBV19 and TRBJ2-2; 12 bases are shared with TRBD1. CDR1 is LNHDA and CDR2 is SQIVND in the germline V gene (reference sequence). This CDR3 spans 15 amino acids. CDR3 amino acids: CASQRDRGQTGVLFF. CDR3 coding DNA: TGTGCCAGTCAGCGGGACAGGGGGCAAACCGGGGTGCTGTTTTTT.

This clonotype was found a few times. The chain carries TRBV29-1 and TRBJ2-5; 9 nucleotides agree with TRBD1. V lost 6 bases, J lost 5 bases, and 10 bases stayed unmatched. The germline V gene encodes CDR1 SQVTM and CDR2 ANQGSEA. The CDR3 is 14 amino acids. In DNA, the CDR3 is TGCAGCGTGGTCCCCGGGACAGGGATCGAGACCCAGTACTTC. Its translation: CSVVPGTGIETQYF.

The chain joins TRBV20-1 to TRBJ1-5; D uncertain. The CDR3 spans 15 residues. Trimming took 3 bases from V and 0 from J, leaving 12 bases between them. CDR1 DFQATT and CDR2 SNEGSKA come from the germline V gene (reference sequence). The CDR3 loop is CSASIAGNSNQPQHF. The CDR3 DNA reads as TGCAGTGCTAGTATCGCTGGGAATAGCAATCAGCCCCAGCATTTT.

CDR3 sequence (DNA): TGTGCCATCAGTGAGTCTACCGTTAAACTAGCGACTTCCTACAATGAGCAGTTCTTC. Its protein is CAISESTVKLATSYNEQFF. V gene TRBV10-3 combines with J gene TRBJ2-1, with TRBD2 identical over 7 bases. Germline V lookup: CDR1 ENHRY, CDR2 SYGVKD. Germline trimming cut 0 bases from V and 1 base from J; bases unmatched to any gene: 12. The CDR3 has 19 residues.

V usage is TRBV14 and J usage is TRBJ2-3; D unclear. The ends were cut back, 4 bases at V and 4 bases at J, with 9 bases in the middle. CDR1 is SGHDN, CDR2 FVKESK, per germline. The CDR3 extends over 13 amino acids. The CDR3 DNA is TGTGCCAGCAGCCCTTACCGCGCAGATACGCAGTATTTT. Translation: CASSPYRADTQYF. The full variable domain, its missing parts supplied by reference TRBV14 and TRBJ2-3, is EAGVTQFPSHSVIEKGQTVTLRCDPISGHDNLYWYRRVMGKEIKFLLHFVKESKQDESGMPNNRFLAERTGGTYSTLKVQPAELEDSGVYFCASSPYRADTQYFGPGTRLTVL.

This clonotype was counted a few times. The chain employs TRBV20-1 and TRBJ2-7; D is perhaps TRBD2 (6 bases). Trimming cost V 6 bases and J 1 base, with 19 bases left between them. The CDR3 totals 15 residues. Germline V gene data show CDR1 as DFQATT and CDR2 as SNEGSKA (reference sequence). CDR3 protein: CSAKIPGGGSYEQYF. The CDR3 region has the DNA TGCAGTGCCAAGATACCTGGCGGAGGGTCCTACGAGCAGTACTTC.

The V and J genes are TRBV6-5 and TRBJ2-7, with 10 bases fitting TRBD1. The junction had 7 bases not matched to a gene; V was cut back by 5 bases and J by 3 bases. The CDR3 has 15 amino acids. Germline CDR1 reads MNHEY; CDR2 reads SVGAGI. CDR3 in DNA: TGTGCCAGCAGTCTCGCCGGGACAGGGGTCTACGAGCAGTACTTC. Protein: CASSLAGTGVYEQYF.

The chain couples TRBV21-1 to TRBJ1-1. TRBV21-1 is marked as a pseudogene. CDR3 size: 12 residues. The DNA for the CDR3 is TGTGCCAGCCCGGGGGGGAGAACTGAAGCTTTCTTT. As protein: CASPGGRTEAFF.

The rearrangement joins TRBV20-1 to TRBJ2-1, with TRBD2 matching 9 bases. Trimming removed 3 bases from V and 0 bases from J; junction bases left unmatched: 6. Looked up from germline, CDR1 is DFQATT and CDR2 is SNEGSKA (reference sequence). The CDR3 totals 16 residues. CDR3: CSASMREGLSYNEQFF. CDR3 DNA sequence: TGCAGTGCTAGTATGCGGGAGGGCCTCTCCTACAATGAGCAGTTCTTC.

The chain couples TRBV5-1 to TRBJ1-2; TRBD1 aligns across 8 bases. The V gene's germline CDR1 is SGHRS and CDR2 YFSETQ. V shed 6 bases, J shed 4 bases, and the junction held 8 bases outside the gene matches. The CDR3 is made up of 14 amino acids. The CDR3: CASTPGQAIYGYTF. The CDR3 coding sequence is TGCGCCAGCACCCCGGGACAGGCGATCTATGGCTACACCTTC.

The chain couples TRBV5-1 to TRBJ2-3, with 8 bases fitting TRBD2. V gave up 3 bases and J gave up 3 bases; unmatched junction bases: 15. The CDR3 contains 18 residues. The V gene's germline CDR1 is SGHRS and CDR2 YFSETQ. The CDR3 DNA reads TGCGCCAGCAGCTCCGCTACGGGGAGCGGGAGAAGGACAGATACGCAGTATTTT. This encodes CASSSATGSGRRTDTQYF. Combining the CDR3 with reference TRBV5-1 and TRBJ2-3 gives the whole variable domain KAGVTQTPRYLIKTRGQQVTLSCSPISGHRSVSWYQQTPGQGLQFLFEYFSETQRNKGNFPGRFSGRQFSNSRSEMNVSTLELGDSALYLCASSSATGSGRRTDTQYFGPGTRLTVL.

CDR3 sequence reads: CASSYPGTGYNEQFF. In DNA, the CDR3 is TGTGCCAGCAGTTACCCCGGGACAGGGTACAATGAGCAGTTCTTC. The rearrangement joins TRBV6-2 or TRBV6-3 to TRBJ2-1; TRBD1 matches at 9 bases. With V trimmed by 2 bases and J by 4 bases, 3 bases remained unmatched. The CDR3 consists of 15 residues. Germline-derived CDR1 and CDR2 are MNHEY and SVGEGT.

This clonotype was seen a few times. The rearrangement joins TRBV7-9 to TRBJ2-2, with D unresolved. CDR3 length: 10 residues. V was cut by 1 base and J by 9 bases, with 0 bases left in between. CDR1 SEHNR and CDR2 FQNEAQ come from the germline V gene (reference sequence). CDR3 region: CASSLGELFF. CDR3 sequence (DNA): TGTGCCAGCAGCTTAGGGGAGCTGTTTTTT.

V usage is TRBV5-4 and J usage is TRBJ2-7, with a tentative D call TRBD2 (6 bases). Deletions cut 4 bases from V and 0 bases from J, with 14 bases between. Per the germline V gene, CDR1 is SGHNT and CDR2 is YYREEE (reference sequence). CDR3 length equals 15 residues. CDR3 DNA sequence: TGTGCCAGCAGCCACACGGGGGATGGCTCCTACGAGCAGTACTTC. This encodes CASSHTGDGSYEQYF.

The chain combines TRBV30 with TRBJ2-1; TRBD1 matches 7 bases. CDR1 is GTSNPN, CDR2 SVGIG, per germline (reference sequence). Germline trimming cut 4 bases from V and 2 bases from J; bases unmatched to any gene: 2. The CDR3 runs to 13 residues. This CDR3 is CAWKGGTYNEQFF. CDR3 DNA sequence: TGTGCCTGGAAAGGGGGCACCTACAATGAGCAGTTCTTC.

The V and J genes are TRBV4-3 and TRBJ2-1; 14 bases are a match to TRBD2. Germline loops: CDR1 LGHNA, CDR2 YSLEER. The J segment lost 6 bases and the V segment lost 4 bases, leaving 8 bases of the junction unmatched. CDR3 length: 17 amino acids. The CDR3 sequence: CASSRRLAGGPINEQFF. The CDR3 DNA reads TGCGCCAGCAGCCGCCGACTAGCGGGAGGGCCAATCAATGAGCAGTTCTTC.

The V call is TRBV5-1, the J call TRBJ2-2, with TRBD1 identical over 8 bases. The V and J ends lost 4 bases and 4 bases, in that order; junction bases with no gene match: 6. Germline CDR1 and CDR2: SGHRS and YFSETQ. This CDR3 has 15 amino acids. CDR3 sequence: CASSPDRAGTGELFF. CDR3 bases: TGCGCCAGCAGCCCGGACAGGGCCGGCACCGGGGAGCTGTTTTTT.

V usage is TRBV11-2 and J usage is TRBJ2-1; D is possibly TRBD2 (6 bases). Trimming pared 1 base from V and 4 bases from J, leaving 11 bases between. The CDR3 runs to 15 residues. Germline values: CDR1 SGHAT, CDR2 FQNNGV. The CDR3 bases are TGTGCCAGCAGCTTAGCGGGAGACGGTTACAATGAGCAGTTCTTC. Its protein product is CASSLAGDGYNEQFF.

This clonotype was observed a few times. This sequence joins TRBV5-1 and TRBJ2-1, with D hard to call. Germline lookup yields CDR1 SGHRS and CDR2 YFSETQ. The CDR3 spans 14 residues. Trimming cost V 7 bases and J 6 bases, with 17 bases left between them. The CDR3 DNA follows: TGCGCCAGCGCCCTCCGGACGCCAAGCAATGAGCAGTTCTTC. Translated, it gives CASALRTPSNEQFF. Based on the CDR3 plus reference TRBV5-1 and TRBJ2-1, the full variable domain is KAGVTQTPRYLIKTRGQQVTLSCSPISGHRSVSWYQQTPGQGLQFLFEYFSETQRNKGNFPGRFSGRQFSNSRSEMNVSTLELGDSALYLCASALRTPSNEQFFGPGTRLTVL.

In this sample, this clonotype turned up a few times. The chain uses TRBV13 and TRBJ2-5; 8 positions match TRBD2. The CDR3 is made up of 17 amino acids. CDR1 and CDR2 from the germline V gene are PRHDT and FYEKMQ (reference sequence). V trimming: 2 bases; J trimming: 1 base; junction bases outside the gene matches: 9. The CDR3 is CASSLWAGGPLQETQYF. For the CDR3, the DNA is TGTGCCAGCAGCTTATGGGCGGGGGGCCCACTCCAAGAGACCCAGTACTTC. Looking up the rest from reference TRBV13 and TRBJ2-5 gives the full variable domain: AAGVIQSPRHLIKEKRETATLKCYPIPRHDTVYWYQQGPGQDPQFLISFYEKMQSDKGSIPDRFSAQQFSDYHSELNMSSLELGDSALYFCASSLWAGGPLQETQYFGPGTRLLVL.

The rearrangement uses TRBV20-1 and TRBJ2-5, with 12 positions matching TRBD2. V shed 3 bases and J 5 bases; nucleotides not matched to a gene: 4. Germline V gives CDR1 DFQATT, CDR2 SNEGSKA (reference sequence). The CDR3 extends over 14 amino acids. CDR3 in DNA: TGCAGTGCTAGGCCCACTAGCGGGAGGGAGACCCAGTACTTC. This codes for CSARPTSGRETQYF.

The V and J genes are TRBV7-9 and TRBJ2-7, with D hard to call. Trimming shortened V by 5 bases and J by 3 bases, and 14 bases separated the two germline ends. The CDR3 runs 14 residues. Germline loops: CDR1 SEHNR, CDR2 FQNEAQ (reference sequence). CDR3 protein: CASSQVGRVYEQYF. In DNA, the CDR3 is TGTGCCAGCAGCCAAGTTGGACGGGTCTACGAGCAGTACTTC.